Listed below are T cell receptor beta chains from one sample, sequenced in a study of blood T cells in healthy people across ages. TCRdb used MiXCR to reprocess the 5' RACE reads, holding one entry per CDR3 protein. The sample contains 1.5 million to 2 million distinct CDR3 sequences, approximately 28% of which appear only once. Sequencing was done on a sample of blood. Receptors originate from a young woman in good health. Both conserved end residues are part of each CDR3. D genes are given only for firm matches. Not all rows give a size; the values are once, few, many and, for expanded clones, a class.

abundance | d_gene | j_gene | v_gene | CDR3aa | CDR3nt
. | . | TRBJ1-6 | TRBV20-1 | CSASRGPINSPLHF | TGCAGTGCTAGTCGCGGACCTATCAATTCACCCCTCCACTTT
. | . | TRBJ2-7 | TRBV7-6 | CASSFGQTDREPSYEQYF | TGTGCCAGCAGCTTTGGCCAAACGGACCGGGAGCCATCCTACGAGCAGTACTTC
. | . | TRBJ2-7 | TRBV20-1 | CSARLATKGYEQYF | TGCAGTGCTAGATTGGCTACCAAGGGGTACGAGCAGTACTTC
few | . | TRBJ2-5 | TRBV20-1 | CSGTWAETQYF | TGCAGTGGGACCTGGGCGGAGACCCAGTACTTC
. | . | TRBJ1-1 | TRBV7-6 | CASSLRCRCGVKWTEAFF | TGTGCCAGCAGCTTAAGGTGTAGGTGTGGGGTCAAGTGGACTGAAGCTTTCTTT
few | TRBD1 | TRBJ2-7 | TRBV29-1 | CSVEDPGQAGEQYF | TGCAGCGTTGAAGATCCGGGACAGGCGGGGGAGCAGTACTTC
. | . | TRBJ2-1 | TRBV11-2 | CASSGEGGANYNEQFF | TGTGCCAGCAGCGGGGAGGGGGGGGCCAACTACAATGAGCAGTTCTTC
many | . | TRBJ2-7 | TRBV20-1 | CSARDPDTSSYEQYF | TGCAGTGCTAGAGACCCGGACACCAGTTCCTACGAGCAGTACTTC
few | . | TRBJ2-6 | TRBV5-1 | CASSLARVLSGANVLTF | TGCGCCAGCAGCTTGGCCAGGGTCCTCTCTGGGGCCAACGTCCTGACTTTC
many | TRBD2 | TRBJ2-5 | TRBV28 | CASSSLAGGSETQYF | TGTGCCAGCAGTTCACTAGCGGGGGGTTCGGAGACCCAGTACTTC
few | . | TRBJ2-1 | TRBV7-3 | CASSSSEGEQFF | TGTGCCAGCAGCTCCAGTGAAGGAGAGCAGTTCTTC
. | . | TRBJ2-7 | TRBV20-1 | CSARDQFATYEQYF | TGCAGTGCTAGAGATCAATTCGCGACCTACGAGCAGTACTTC
few | . | TRBJ2-5 | TRBV6-5 | CASSYSNFGETQYF | TGTGCCAGCAGTTACTCTAACTTCGGGGAGACCCAGTACTTC
. | . | TRBJ1-5 | TRBV6-5 | CASRSGEWQPQHF | TGTGCCAGCCGGTCAGGTGAATGGCAGCCCCAGCATTTT
few | . | TRBJ2-5 | TRBV7-2 | CASSLASNSRETQYF | TGTGCCAGCAGCTTAGCCTCTAATTCACGAGAGACCCAGTACTTC
. | . | TRBJ1-5 | TRBV6-5 | CASSTGMTNQPQHF | TGTGCCAGCAGCACAGGGATGACCAATCAGCCCCAGCATTTT
. | . | TRBJ2-7 | TRBV20-1 | CSASPDGRPYEQYF | TGCAGTGCTAGTCCCGACGGACGACCCTACGAGCAGTACTTC
many | . | TRBJ2-5 | TRBV12-3/TRBV12-4 | CASILRQETQYF | TGTGCCAGCATCCTCAGGCAAGAGACCCAGTACTTC
few | . | TRBJ2-1 | TRBV24-1 | CATSEGALAGTSYNEQFF | TGTGCCACCAGTGAGGGGGCTTTGGCGGGGACTTCCTACAATGAGCAGTTCTTC
few | . | TRBJ2-6 | TRBV3-1 | CASSQVGGLSGANVLTF | TGTGCCAGCAGCCAAGTAGGAGGCCTCTCTGGGGCCAACGTCCTGACTTTC
. | TRBD1 | TRBJ1-5 | TRBV7-6 | CASSETGGVQPQHF | TGTGCCAGCAGCGAGACAGGGGGCGTTCAGCCCCAGCATTTT
. | TRBD2 | TRBJ2-1 | TRBV7-2 | CASSPRLAGGVNEQFF | TGTGCCAGCAGCCCCAGACTAGCGGGAGGAGTTAACGAGCAGTTCTTC
few | . | TRBJ2-7 | TRBV14 | CASSHQPGLASYEQYF | TGTGCCAGCAGCCATCAACCAGGGTTGGCCTCCTACGAGCAGTACTTC
. | . | TRBJ2-7 | TRBV7-2 | CASSLTLSGNEQYF | TGTGCCAGCAGCTTAACCCTATCGGGCAATGAGCAGTACTTC
many | . | TRBJ2-1 | TRBV7-9 | CASSLGLREQFF | TGTGCCAGCAGCTTAGGCTTACGGGAGCAGTTCTTC
many | . | TRBJ2-7 | TRBV29-1 | CSVEDSYEQYF | TGCAGCGTTGAGGACAGCTACGAGCAGTACTTC
few | TRBD2 | TRBJ2-7 | TRBV5-1 | CASGTSGDSSYEQYF | TGCGCCAGCGGGACTAGCGGGGACAGCTCCTACGAGCAGTACTTC
few | . | TRBJ2-1 | TRBV4-1 | CASSLQVGTASYEQFF | TGCGCCAGCAGCCTGCAGGTGGGGACTGCCTCCTATGAGCAGTTCTTC
. | TRBD1 | TRBJ2-5 | TRBV10-3 | CAISPGQGVKTQYF | TGTGCCATCTCCCCGGGACAGGGTGTGAAGACCCAGTACTTC
few | . | TRBJ1-5 | TRBV12-5 | CASGLAGVHQPQHF | TGTGCTAGTGGTTTGGCAGGGGTCCATCAGCCCCAGCATTTT
. | . | TRBJ2-1 | TRBV5-1 | CVSSLEGGNEQFF | TGCGTCAGCAGCTTGGAAGGGGGGAATGAGCAGTTCTTC
. | TRBD1 | TRBJ1-1 | TRBV10-2 | CASNPGQAKNTEAFF | TGCGCCAGCAATCCGGGACAGGCAAAGAACACTGAAGCTTTCTTT
many | TRBD1 | TRBJ2-7 | TRBV4-1 | CASSQGQADYEQYF | TGCGCCAGCAGCCAGGGACAGGCTGACTACGAGCAGTACTTC
many | . | TRBJ2-7 | TRBV3-1 | CASSQGLDSYEQYF | TGTGCCAGCAGCCAAGGACTGGATTCCTACGAGCAGTACTTC
many | . | TRBJ2-1 | TRBV29-1 | CSVPPEQGINEQFF | TGCAGCGTTCCTCCGGAGCAGGGGATCAATGAGCAGTTCTTC
. | TRBD1 | TRBJ2-7 | TRBV6-5 | CASRSTGAGPSYEQYF | TGTGCCAGCAGGTCAACAGGGGCCGGCCCCTCCTACGAGCAGTACTTC
many | . | TRBJ2-7 | TRBV28 | CASSFAAAGEQYF | TGTGCCAGCAGTTTTGCGGCCGCGGGAGAGCAGTACTTC
many | . | TRBJ2-5 | TRBV5-5 | CASSFAGVEPSETQYF | TGTGCCAGCAGCTTCGCAGGGGTTGAACCCTCAGAGACCCAGTACTTC
many | . | TRBJ2-3 | TRBV29-1 | CSVETRITDTQYF | TGCAGCGTTGAGACACGGATCACAGATACGCAGTATTTT
. | . | TRBJ1-1 | TRBV20-1 | CSASRGSGTEAFF | TGCAGTGCTAGTAGGGGTTCGGGCACTGAAGCTTTCTTT
few | . | TRBJ2-4 | TRBV9 | CASSVSPSYPQYF | TGTGCCAGCAGCGTGAGCCCTAGTTATCCTCAGTACTTC
. | . | TRBJ1-1 | TRBV5-1 | CASTHNGGVGTEAFF | TGCGCCAGCACGCACAACGGGGGTGTCGGCACTGAAGCTTTCTTT
. | . | TRBJ2-5 | TRBV28 | CACSWQGFVETQYF | TGTGCCTGCAGTTGGCAGGGGTTCGTGGAGACCCAGTACTTC
many | . | TRBJ1-2 | TRBV6-5 | CASISTNRGGYTF | TGTGCCAGCATCAGTACCAATAGAGGGGGCTACACCTTC
. | TRBD2 | TRBJ2-7 | TRBV7-9 | CASSGGLAGEGSYEQYF | TGTGCCAGCAGCGGTGGACTAGCGGGAGAGGGATCCTACGAGCAGTACTTC
few | TRBD1 | TRBJ2-7 | TRBV28 | CASKPGTGGYEQYF | TGTGCCAGCAAACCCGGGACAGGGGGCTACGAGCAGTACTTC
. | . | TRBJ2-1 | TRBV7-2 | CASSSPVGGRRVEQFF | TGTGCCAGCAGCAGTCCCGTCGGGGGGCGAAGAGTTGAGCAGTTCTTC
. | . | TRBJ2-3 | TRBV29-1 | CSGERGADTQYF | TGCAGCGGGGAGCGAGGGGCAGATACGCAGTATTTT